One sample yielded the 18 T cell receptor beta chains listed below, sequenced in a study of OX40 agonist ivuxolimab in advanced cancers. Here immunoSEQ multiplex PCR was the method, and the copy in TCRdb shows in-frame clones only, minus some. The sample has approximately 41,000 clones, about 86% seen once. The sample here was CD4+ or CD8+ T cells sorted from blood, taken in a trial of the OX40 agonist ivuxolimab. The receptors here all came from an adult with an advanced solid tumor such as melanoma, head and neck, liver or kidney cancer.

This clone was detected once. The chain is built from TRBV7-2 and TRBJ2-5; 14 positions agree with TRBD2. The CDR3 is 15 amino acids. The ends lost 5 bases at V and 5 bases at J; junction bases unmatched: 4. Germline V lookup: CDR1 SGHTA, CDR2 FQGNSA. This chain's CDR3 is CASSQWTSGRETQYF. CDR3 nucleotides: TGTGCCAGCAGCCAATGGACTAGCGGGAGGGAGACCCAGTACTTC.

The chain carries TRBV10-3 and TRBJ1-1; D is ambiguous. Germline V gene sequence: CDR1 ENHRY, CDR2 SYGVKD. The CDR3 is made up of 12 amino acids. The V and J ends lost 2 bases and 3 bases respectively, with 4 bases between them. CDR3 nucleotide sequence: TGTGCCATCAGTGAGCCCGACACTGAAGCTTTCTTT. Its translation: CAISEPDTEAFF.

The chain uses TRBV6-6 and TRBJ2-5; no clear D gene. Germline CDR1 is MNHNY and CDR2 is SVGAGI (reference sequence). Trimming pared 5 bases from V and 5 bases from J, leaving 6 bases between. This CDR3 contains 11 residues. The CDR3 loop is CASSPRETQYF. The CDR3 DNA reads TGTGCCAGCAGTCCGCGGGAGACCCAGTACTTC.

The chain has TRBV6-6 and TRBJ2-5, with D possibly being TRBD2 (5 bases). The CDR3 spans 13 residues. In germline, CDR1 is MNHNY, CDR2 SVGAGI (reference sequence). V gave up 6 bases and J gave up 1 base, with 9 bases separating them. Here the CDR3 reads CASREGPQETQYF. The CDR3 DNA is TGTGCCAGCAGAGAGGGCCCCCAAGAGACCCAGTACTTC.

The genes are TRBV2 and TRBJ2-5; 14 bases agree with TRBD2. Germline trimming cut 6 bases from V and 4 bases from J; bases unmatched to any gene: 10. The germline gives CDR1 SNHLY, CDR2 FYNNEI. This CDR3 region has 17 residues. This CDR3 is CASSRTGTSGSAETQYF. The DNA of the CDR3 is TGTGCCAGCAGCCGAACCGGGACTAGCGGGAGCGCAGAGACCCAGTACTTC.

J is TRBJ2-7 and V is TRBV5-5; the D is unclear. Looked up from germline, CDR1 is SGHKS and CDR2 is YYEKEE (reference sequence). Trimming stripped 4 bases from V and 5 bases from J, with 10 bases between. The CDR3 has 12 amino acids. The CDR3 reads CASSPLTDEQYF. CDR3 coding DNA: TGTGCCAGCAGCCCCTTAACGGACGAGCAGTACTTC.

The sample holds one count of this clone. The chain couples TRBV28 to TRBJ2-2; D is uncertain. CDR1 is MDHEN and CDR2 is SYDVKM in the germline V gene. This CDR3 comprises 11 residues. Trimming removed 8 bases from V and 5 bases from J, with 6 bases in between. The CDR3 reads CASGSTGELFF. CDR3 sequence (DNA): TGTGCCAGCGGAAGTACCGGGGAGCTGTTTTTT.

The rearrangement links TRBV28 to TRBJ1-2; no definite D call. The germline V and J ends were trimmed by 2 bases and 3 bases, with 13 bases remaining between them. Germline CDR1 reads MDHEN; CDR2 reads SYDVKM. The length of the CDR3 is 15 residues. CDR3 in amino acids: CASSLISRRYYGYTF. The CDR3 region has the DNA TGTGCCAGCAGTTTAATCTCTCGCCGGTACTATGGCTACACCTTC.

The chain employs TRBV4-2 and TRBJ2-7, with 7 bases identical to TRBD1. This CDR3 contains 15 residues. Germline loops: CDR1 LGHNA, CDR2 YNFKEQ. The ends lost 5 bases at V and 0 bases at J; junction bases unmatched: 7. The CDR3 region has the DNA TGTGCCAGCAGCGCCACTGACAGGGACTCCTACGAGCAGTACTTC. Protein product: CASSATDRDSYEQYF.

The chain carries TRBV18 and TRBJ2-4; TRBD2 agrees at 11 bases. Trimming took 6 bases from V and 11 from J; bases not matched to a gene: 3. The CDR3 is 12 amino acids. CDR1 and CDR2 (germline): KGHSH, LQKENI. CDR3 loop: CASSTSGNVQYF. In DNA form, the CDR3 reads TGTGCCAGCTCGACTAGCGGGAATGTTCAGTACTTC.

This clone was recorded once. The rearrangement joins TRBV28 to TRBJ2-3, with TRBD1 matching 7 bases. V shed 5 bases, J shed 7 bases, and the junction held 9 bases outside the gene matches. The CDR3 totals 14 residues. Germline CDR1 is MDHEN and CDR2 is SYDVKM. The CDR3 region is CASSRGQNVNTQYF. The CDR3 coding sequence is TGTGCCAGCAGTAGGGGACAGAATGTCAATACGCAGTATTTT.

V and J are TRBV6-5 and TRBJ1-1; perhaps TRBD1 as D (5 bases). The V and J ends lost 7 bases and 4 bases respectively, with 16 bases between them. Germline loops: CDR1 MNHEY, CDR2 SVGAGI. CDR3 length equals 14 residues. DNA of the CDR3: TGTGCCAGCACTAAAGGGTTGGGGGGCACTGAAGCTTTCTTT. Its translation: CASTKGLGGTEAFF.

The chain joins TRBV19 to TRBJ2-7; 11 bases are a match to TRBD1. The CDR3 sequence is 16 residues long. The V gene end was trimmed by 8 bases and the J gene end by 3 bases; junction bases not matched to a gene: 12. CDR1 is LNHDA and CDR2 is SQIVND in the germline V gene (reference sequence). The CDR3 loop reads CASSPEGGTGGYEQYF. CDR3 nucleotide sequence: TGTGCCAGTTCCCCAGAGGGGGGGACAGGGGGCTACGAGCAGTACTTC.

This clone was counted once. This chain joins TRBV10-1 and TRBJ1-1; D is unclear. Per germline, CDR1 WNHNN and CDR2 SYGVQD (reference sequence). V shed 10 bases and J shed 3 bases, with 12 bases lying between them. The CDR3 is made up of 12 amino acids. In DNA, the CDR3 is TGCGCCACCCAAGGGAGCCACACTGAAGCTTTCTTT. Translating it yields CATQGSHTEAFF.

The chain carries TRBV11-2 and TRBJ1-1; D is undetermined. CDR3 length: 13 amino acids. The germline CDR1 and CDR2 sequences are SGHAT and FQNNGV. V was trimmed by 0 bases and J by 11 bases, leaving 13 bases between them. The CDR3 DNA follows: TGTGCCAGCAGCTTAGAGCCGGGATCGGCCGCTTTCTTT. This encodes CASSLEPGSAAFF. Together with reference TRBV11-2 and TRBJ1-1, the CDR3 gives the full variable domain: EAGVAQSPRYKIIEKRQSVAFWCNPISGHATLYWYQQILGQGPKLLIQFQNNGVVDDSQLPKDRFSAERLKGVDSTLKIQPAKLEDSAVYLCASSLEPGSAAFFGQGTRLTVV.

J is TRBJ2-4 and V is TRBV7-8; D possibly corresponds to TRBD2 (5 bases). V lost 5 bases to trimming and J lost 12 bases, with 17 bases between them. This CDR3 has 13 residues. In germline, CDR1 is SGHVS, CDR2 FQNEAQ. CDR3: CASSQLSSGTQYF. The CDR3 DNA follows: TGTGCCAGCAGCCAACTTTCCAGCGGAACTCAGTACTTC.

CDR3 residues: CAWRYPGSGANVLTF. The CDR3 DNA reads TGTGCCTGGAGGTATCCAGGGTCTGGGGCCAACGTCCTGACTTTC. The chain carries TRBV30 and TRBJ2-6, with a tentative D call TRBD1 (5 bases). Germline CDR1 and CDR2: GTSNPN and SVGIG (reference sequence). The CDR3 has 15 amino acids. V lost 3 bases to trimming and J lost 1 base, with 10 bases between them.

The CDR3 bases are TGTGCCAGCAGACCCAGCGGGAGCTCCCGCTACGAGCAGTACTTC. Translated, it gives CASRPSGSSRYEQYF. The chain links TRBV6-6 to TRBJ2-7; 8 bases are shared with TRBD2. Per germline, CDR1 MNHNY and CDR2 SVGAGI (reference sequence). With 6 bases clipped from V and 3 bases from J, the junction kept 10 bases outside the gene matches. This CDR3 has 15 amino acids.